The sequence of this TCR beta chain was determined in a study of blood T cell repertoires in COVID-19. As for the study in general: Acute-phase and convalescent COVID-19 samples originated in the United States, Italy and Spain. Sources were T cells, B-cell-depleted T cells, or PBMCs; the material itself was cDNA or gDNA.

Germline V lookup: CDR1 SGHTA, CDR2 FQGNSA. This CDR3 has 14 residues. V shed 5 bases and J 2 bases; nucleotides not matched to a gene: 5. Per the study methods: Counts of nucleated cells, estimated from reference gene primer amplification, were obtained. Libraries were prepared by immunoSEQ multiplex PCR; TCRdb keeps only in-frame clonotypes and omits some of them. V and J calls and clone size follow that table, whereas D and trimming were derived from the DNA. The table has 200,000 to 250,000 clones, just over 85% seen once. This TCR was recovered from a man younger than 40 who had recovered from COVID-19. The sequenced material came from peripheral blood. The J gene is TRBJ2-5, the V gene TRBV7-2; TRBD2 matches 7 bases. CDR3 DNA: TGTGCCAGCAGCCCCGGGACTATTCAAGAGACCCAGTACTTC. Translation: CASSPGTIQETQYF.